Presented here are 14 T cell receptor beta chains from one specimen sequenced in a study of regulatory T cells in long-lasting Graves disease. Time point denoted: newly diagnosed GD, antithyroid drugs for less than 3 months. Isolated PBMC RNA provided the starting material for the TCR library. In building TCR beta libraries, iRepertoire HTBI primers were used together with Arm-PCR of CDR3 regions. TCRdb redid the calling of the multiplex PCR reads with MiXCR, one entry per CDR3 protein. The sample holds some 230,000 distinct CDR3 sequences, about 18% seen once. Sequences were derived from peripheral blood mononuclear cells (PBMCs), sampled at new diagnosis, from a patient treated with antithyroid drugs. These receptor sequences come from a female donor with Graves disease.

This clonotype has just one count. This rearrangement joins TRBV12-3 or TRBV12-4 to TRBJ2-3; a weak D match, TRBD2 (7 bases). The CDR3 is made up of 17 amino acids. Trimming pared 6 bases from V and 0 bases from J, leaving 19 bases between. The CDR3 sequence: CASSILGGGGSTDTQYF. CDR3 nucleotides: TGTGCCAGCAGCATCCTCGGGGGAGGGGGGAGCACAGATACGCAGTATTTT.

This clonotype occurred many times. The chain uses TRBV6-1 and TRBJ1-5, with a tentative D call TRBD1 (6 bases). V gave up 1 base and J gave up 4 bases, with 11 bases separating them. The CDR3 loop spans 15 amino acids. Germline CDR1 reads MNHNS; CDR2 reads SASEGT. CDR3 sequence (DNA): TGTGCCAGCAGTGAAGTAGGACAGACTAATCAGCCCCAGCATTTT. Its translation: CASSEVGQTNQPQHF.

This clonotype has a count of ten or more. This chain uses TRBV11-3 with TRBJ1-6; D unclear. The CDR3 has 13 residues. The V gene lost 5 bases and the J gene lost 8 bases, with 10 bases spanning the gap. The germline V gene encodes CDR1 SGHNT and CDR2 YENEEA. The CDR3 spells CASSPNLDSPLHF. CDR3 DNA: TGTGCCAGCAGCCCGAACCTCGATTCACCCCTCCACTTT.

In this sample, this clonotype turned up many times. The V and J genes are TRBV11-2 and TRBJ2-7; D gene uncertain. The V end was cut by 1 base, the J end by 5 bases, with 12 bases between. This CDR3 is 14 amino acids long. Per germline, CDR1 SGHAT and CDR2 FQNNGV. The CDR3 DNA sequence: TGTGCCAGCAGCTTAGCGTTTGGGCAGAACGAGCAGTACTTC. Residues: CASSLAFGQNEQYF.

This clonotype was counted many times. The V gene is TRBV9, the J gene TRBJ1-1, with D possibly being TRBD1 (6 bases). V lost 4 bases and J lost 0, with 22 bases in between. The germline V gene has CDR1 SGDLS and CDR2 YYNGEE. The CDR3 totals 18 residues. CDR3 bases: TGTGCCAGCAGCACTGGACAGAACACCGGAATAATGAACACTGAAGCTTTCTTT. As protein: CASSTGQNTGIMNTEAFF. Full variable domain (rest looked up from reference TRBV9 and TRBJ1-1): DSGVTQTPKHLITATGQRVTLRCSPRSGDLSVYWYQQSLDQGLQFLIQYYNGEERAKGNILERFSAQQFPDLHSELNLSSLELGDSALYFCASSTGQNTGIMNTEAFFGQGTRLTVV.

This clonotype appeared many times. The chain is built from TRBV20-1 and TRBJ2-3; 7 positions match TRBD2. The J segment lost 3 bases and the V segment lost 0 bases, leaving 3 bases of the junction unmatched. From germline, CDR1 is DFQATT and CDR2 SNEGSKA (reference sequence). The CDR3 length is 14 residues. The CDR3 protein is CSARDLLATDTQYF. The CDR3 DNA follows: TGCAGTGCTAGAGATCTACTAGCGACAGATACGCAGTATTTT.

The chain is built from TRBV2 and TRBJ2-3, with D tentatively TRBD1 (5 bases). This CDR3 spans 15 amino acids. V was pared by 5 bases and J by 1 base, with 13 bases between. CDR1 and CDR2 from the germline V gene are SNHLY and FYNNEI. CDR3 amino acids: CASSSVVGRTDTQYF. DNA for the CDR3: TGTGCCAGCAGTTCTGTAGTGGGGCGCACAGATACGCAGTATTTT.

This clonotype was picked up many times. In DNA, the CDR3 is TGTGCCAGCAGCCCCGGAGTAAACTATGGCTACACCTTC. This sequence encodes CASSPGVNYGYTF. This chain uses TRBV7-8 with TRBJ1-2; D not certain. Trimming removed 5 bases at V and 2 bases at J, with 9 bases between. The CDR3 runs 13 residues. Germline V gene sequence: CDR1 SGHVS, CDR2 FQNEAQ.

Ten or more counts support this clonotype. This chain links TRBV2 with TRBJ2-3, with D unclear. Trimming took off 3 bases at V and 4 bases at J, with 8 bases between the two ends. Germline V gene lookup returns CDR1 SNHLY and CDR2 FYNNEI. The CDR3 loop spans 13 amino acids. The CDR3 DNA follows: TGTGCCAGCAGTGAGGGCCAGGCAGATACGCAGTATTTT. As protein: CASSEGQADTQYF.

This clonotype was detected a few times. The chain recombines TRBV24-1 with TRBJ2-1, with D perhaps matching TRBD2 (7 bases). CDR1 is KGHDR, CDR2 SFDVKD, per germline. This CDR3 has 12 residues. The V end was cut by 9 bases, the J end by 7 bases, with 12 bases between. The DNA of the CDR3 is TGTGCCACCGGGGGGGCTGGGAATGAGCAGTTCTTC. This codes for CATGGAGNEQFF.

This clonotype was detected many times. The gene calls are TRBV6-2 or TRBV6-3 and TRBJ1-1, with D unclear. The CDR3 runs 14 residues. Germline V CDR1 and CDR2: MNHEY, SVGEGT. V was shortened by 0 bases and J by 7 bases, with 12 bases between the two germline ends. CDR3 amino acids: CASSYSRRQGEAFF. The CDR3, as DNA: TGTGCCAGCAGTTACTCGAGACGGCAAGGTGAAGCTTTCTTT.

On this clonotype itself: A read error may be the cause here, since a much bigger clone is one base away. The rearrangement joins TRBV27 to TRBJ2-3, with TRBD1 matching 10 bases. The V segment lost 3 bases and the J segment 4 bases; nucleotides outside the gene matches: 7. The CDR3 length is 16 residues. Germline V gives CDR1 MNHEY, CDR2 SMNVEV (reference sequence). CDR3 nucleotide sequence: TGTGCCAGCAGTTTGATAGAGACAGGGGGCGCAGATACGCAGTATTTT. Its protein is CASSLIETGGADTQYF.

The J gene is TRBJ1-4, the V gene TRBV11-3; D unclear. Germline CDR1 is SGHNT and CDR2 is YENEEA. V lost 5 bases, J lost 10 bases, and 11 bases lay in between. This CDR3 comprises 12 residues. CDR3 sequence reads: CASSTLWGKLFF. CDR3 bases: TGTGCCAGCAGCACCCTTTGGGGAAAACTGTTTTTT.

The sample holds many counts of this clonotype. J is TRBJ2-2 and V is TRBV24-1, with 9 bases that match TRBD1. There are 16 residues in the CDR3. V gave up 3 bases and J gave up 4 bases; unmatched junction bases: 5. Per the germline V gene, CDR1 is KGHDR and CDR2 is SFDVKD. CDR3 bases: TGTGCCACCAGTGATCCGGGACAGGGTTTCACCGGGGAGCTGTTTTTT. Translating gives CATSDPGQGFTGELFF.